The 24 T cell receptor beta chains listed next were all sequenced from one sample in a study of cytomegalovirus exposure and HLA in healthy donors. Use of 60 Vbeta and 13 Jbeta primers characterized the PCR. Here immunoSEQ multiplex PCR was the method, and the copy in TCRdb shows in-frame clones only, minus some. This sample has fewer than 130,000 clones; around 84% occur once, and the top ten carry approximately 1.3%. What was sequenced was PBMCs. The receptors come from a woman in her thirties in good health and CMV-seronegative.

The chain combines TRBV7-2 with TRBJ2-7; 11 bases fit TRBD2. Germline V CDR1 and CDR2: SGHTA, FQGNSA. The J segment lost 5 bases and the V segment lost 5 bases, leaving 17 bases of the junction unmatched. The CDR3 extends over 18 amino acids. CDR3 DNA: TGTGCCAGCAGCCACCCCGGTTTTACTAGCGGGAGTTATGACGAGCAGTACTTC. It encodes CASSHPGFTSGSYDEQYF.

This sequence joins TRBV6-1 and TRBJ1-4; D perhaps matches TRBD1 (5 bases). V was shortened by 4 bases and J by 7 bases, with 16 bases between the two germline ends. The CDR3 totals 15 residues. Germline V gene sequence: CDR1 MNHNS, CDR2 SASEGT. CDR3 loop: CASSGSGISTEKLFF. The DNA of the CDR3 is TGTGCCAGCAGTGGATCAGGGATTTCGACTGAAAAACTGTTTTTT.

This chain connects TRBV7-2 to TRBJ1-1, with D maybe TRBD1 (5 bases). The CDR3 totals 14 residues. The germline V gene encodes CDR1 SGHTA and CDR2 FQGNSA. The V and J ends lost 3 bases and 4 bases respectively, with 12 bases between them. The CDR3 DNA is TGTGCCAGCAGCTTGGGGGAGGTGGGCACTGAAGCTTTCTTT. Residues: CASSLGEVGTEAFF.

This clone was recorded only once. The chain couples TRBV5-1 to TRBJ2-7; a weak D match, TRBD1 (5 bases). V was clipped by 4 bases and J by 0 bases, with 11 bases between them. Germline assignment: CDR1 SGHRS and CDR2 YFSETQ. The CDR3 totals 14 residues. The CDR3 loop is CASSPAGFSYEQYF. The CDR3 DNA reads TGCGCCAGCAGCCCAGCAGGGTTCTCCTACGAGCAGTACTTC.

The rearrangement links TRBV7-2 to TRBJ1-1, with TRBD1 as a possible D gene (6 bases). Germline values: CDR1 SGHTA, CDR2 FQGNSA. Trimming pared 3 bases from V and 1 base from J, leaving 12 bases between. This CDR3 has 15 residues. Here the CDR3 reads CASSFVQGWNTEAFF. CDR3 in DNA: TGTGCCAGCAGCTTTGTACAGGGTTGGAACACTGAAGCTTTCTTT. Full variable domain (remainder filled in from reference TRBV7-2 and TRBJ1-1): GAGVSQSPSNKVTEKGKDVELRCDPISGHTALYWYRQSLGQGLEFLIYFQGNSAPDKSGLPSDRFSAERTGGSVSTLTIQRTQQEDSAVYLCASSFVQGWNTEAFFGQGTRLTVV.

This clone was recorded a few times. The chain links TRBV30 to TRBJ1-1; 7 bases align to TRBD1. The germline CDR1 and CDR2 sequences are GTSNPN and SVGIG (reference sequence). J gave up 2 bases and V 2 bases, and 8 bases lay outside the gene matches. This CDR3 is built from 15 residues. The CDR3 reads CAWSQQGMSNTEAFF. CDR3 sequence (DNA): TGTGCCTGGAGTCAACAGGGGATGAGTAACACTGAAGCTTTCTTT.

The chain recombines TRBV7-3 with TRBJ1-1; 7 bases agree with TRBD1. Germline trimming cut 0 bases from V and 2 bases from J; bases unmatched to any gene: 21. Germline V lookup: CDR1 SGHTA, CDR2 FQGTGA. The CDR3 runs to 21 residues. The CDR3 DNA sequence: TGTGCCAGCAGCTTAACGGACAGGTCCATCTTAACACCCCCCAACAACACTGAAGCTTTCTTT. Translation: CASSLTDRSILTPPNNTEAFF.

In this sample, this clone turned up a few times. The rearrangement uses TRBV4-3 and TRBJ2-6, with a weak D call TRBD2 (7 bases). Germline V gene lookup returns CDR1 LGHNA and CDR2 YSLEER. Trimming left V 0 bases short and J 1 base short, with 19 bases between. There are 20 residues in the CDR3. Here the CDR3 DNA reads TGCGCCAGCAGCCAAGATCGGGGGGCCTCAACAGGGTCTGGGGCCAACGTCCTGACTTTC. It encodes CASSQDRGASTGSGANVLTF.

The chain carries TRBV4-2 and TRBJ2-3, with D possibly being TRBD2 (5 bases). The CDR3 has 15 amino acids. The ends were cut back, 0 bases at V and 4 bases at J, with 11 bases in the middle. The germline V gene has CDR1 LGHNA and CDR2 YNFKEQ. CDR3 amino acids: CASSQDLPSSDTQYF. The CDR3 DNA follows: TGTGCCAGCAGCCAAGATCTACCTAGCTCAGATACGCAGTATTTT.

This rearrangement joins TRBV5-4 to TRBJ2-1, with 10 bases identical to TRBD2. The CDR3 totals 16 residues. J lost 9 bases, V lost 4 bases, and 13 bases had no gene match. The germline CDR1 and CDR2 sequences are SGHNT and YYREEE (reference sequence). CDR3 residues: CASSPGPSGRAFEQFF. The CDR3 nucleotides are TGTGCCAGCAGCCCCGGCCCCAGCGGGAGGGCTTTTGAGCAGTTCTTC.

V is TRBV7-2 and J is TRBJ2-7; 12 bases line up with TRBD2. CDR3 length equals 14 residues. With 6 bases clipped from V and 7 bases from J, the junction kept 7 bases outside the gene matches. Germline values: CDR1 SGHTA, CDR2 FQGNSA. The CDR3 loop is CASRRTSGIPEQYF. DNA for the CDR3: TGTGCCAGCAGAAGGACTAGCGGGATTCCGGAGCAGTACTTC.

The genes are TRBV18 and TRBJ1-3; D is perhaps TRBD1 (5 bases). The germline V gene encodes CDR1 KGHSH and CDR2 LQKENI. V lost 3 bases and J 4 bases, leaving 10 bases between the germline ends. This CDR3 is 14 amino acids long. For the CDR3, the DNA is TGTGCCAGCTCACCCCAGGGTTCAGGAAACACCATATATTTT. Protein sequence: CASSPQGSGNTIYF. Variable domain in full (rest from reference TRBV18 and TRBJ1-3): NAGVMQNPRHLVRRRGQEARLRCSPMKGHSHVYWYRQLPEEGLKFMVYLQKENIIDESGMPKERFSAEFPKEGPSILRIQQVVRGDSAAYFCASSPQGSGNTIYFGEGSWLTVV.

The chain joins TRBV7-6 to TRBJ2-7, with D tentatively TRBD1 (6 bases). V lost 4 bases, J lost 4 bases, and 11 bases lay in between. Germline loops: CDR1 SGHVS, CDR2 FNYEAQ. The CDR3 runs 13 residues. The CDR3 region is CASSSLDRYEQYF. In nucleotides, the CDR3 is TGTGCCAGCAGCTCCCTGGACAGATACGAGCAGTACTTC.

Only one count was recorded for this clone. This sequence joins TRBV7-3 and TRBJ2-2; D perhaps matches TRBD2 (6 bases). The V end was cut by 5 bases, the J end by 1 base, with 11 bases between. Germline CDR1 SGHTA, CDR2 FQGTGA. There are 15 residues in the CDR3. The CDR3 reads CASSPEGQNTGELFF. In nucleotides, the CDR3 is TGTGCCAGCAGCCCGGAGGGGCAGAACACCGGGGAGCTGTTTTTT.

This clone was detected only once. This CDR3 is CASSSLPGKGRNTEAFF. The CDR3 nucleotides are TGTGCCAGCAGCTCTCTACCCGGCAAGGGGCGGAACACTGAAGCTTTCTTT. The chain carries TRBV11-2 and TRBJ1-1, with D tentatively TRBD1 (5 bases). The CDR3 totals 17 residues. V was clipped by 4 bases and J by 1 base, with 19 bases between them. Germline CDR1 SGHAT, CDR2 FQNNGV.

Written as DNA, the CDR3 is TGCGCCAGCAGCCAAGGACACAGGGGGTATGGCTACACCTTC. It specifies CASSQGHRGYGYTF. The gene calls are TRBV4-3 and TRBJ1-2; 8 bases match TRBD1. The CDR3 has 14 amino acids. Germline trimming cut 1 base from V and 5 bases from J; bases unmatched to any gene: 3. The germline CDR1 and CDR2 sequences are LGHNA and YSLEER.

The rearrangement joins TRBV5-1 to TRBJ1-1; TRBD1 aligns across 7 bases. CDR1 and CDR2 (germline): SGHRS, YFSETQ. V was clipped by 4 bases and J by 9 bases; unmatched bases: 9. There are 13 residues in the CDR3. CDR3 sequence: CASSLNDRDKAFF. In DNA form, the CDR3 reads TGCGCCAGCAGCCTAAACGACAGGGATAAAGCTTTCTTT.

In this sample, this clone turned up a few times. Other DNA sequences within the sample encode an identical CDR3. This chain joins TRBV5-1 and TRBJ1-5, with D unclear. V lost 4 bases and J 5 bases, leaving 16 bases between the germline ends. The CDR3 sequence is 15 residues long. In germline, CDR1 is SGHRS, CDR2 YFSETQ. The DNA of the CDR3 is TGCGCCAGCAGCCTGGCGGGAGGGTCTGATCAGCCCCAGCATTTT. Its protein is CASSLAGGSDQPQHF.

The gene calls are TRBV7-2 and TRBJ1-1; D is perhaps TRBD1 (5 bases). Germline V gives CDR1 SGHTA, CDR2 FQGNSA. V lost 5 bases and J lost 6, with 16 bases in between. This CDR3 is 14 amino acids long. The CDR3 bases are TGTGCCAGCAGCCAGTGGGGGGGGAGGGCTGAAGCTTTCTTT. Protein product: CASSQWGGRAEAFF.

V is TRBV4-3 and J is TRBJ2-5, with TRBD2 matching 13 bases. Germline values: CDR1 LGHNA, CDR2 YSLEER. Germline trimming cut 3 bases from V and 0 bases from J; bases unmatched to any gene: 1. This CDR3 is 16 amino acids long. The CDR3 DNA sequence: TGCGCCAGCAGCCAGGGGACTAGCGGGAACCAAGAGACCCAGTACTTC. It is translated as CASSQGTSGNQETQYF.

The chain carries TRBV7-2 and TRBJ2-1; D ambiguous. CDR1 is SGHTA, CDR2 FQGNSA, per germline. This CDR3 is 12 amino acids long. V was shortened by 5 bases and J by 9 bases, with 11 bases between the two germline ends. The CDR3 is CASSPTHFEQFF. In DNA, the CDR3 is TGTGCCAGCAGCCCAACGCACTTTGAGCAGTTCTTC.

The chain employs TRBV28 and TRBJ2-7; the D is unclear. V lost 6 bases to trimming and J lost 2 bases, with 14 bases between them. The CDR3 sequence is 14 residues long. In germline, CDR1 is MDHEN, CDR2 SYDVKM. CDR3 in DNA: TGTGCCAGCAGCCACCCCACCTCAGCCTACGAGCAGTACTTC. Protein product: CASSHPTSAYEQYF. The full variable domain, rest sourced from reference TRBV28 and TRBJ2-7, is DVKVTQSSRYLVKRTGEKVFLECVQDMDHENMFWYRQDPGLGLRLIYFSYDVKMKEKGDIPEGYSVSREKKERFSLILESASTNQTSMYLCASSHPTSAYEQYFGPGTRLTVT.

The chain joins TRBV6-6 to TRBJ1-2; no reliable D call. This CDR3 spans 14 amino acids. The ends were cut back, 6 bases at V and 8 bases at J, with 19 bases in the middle. The germline V gene has CDR1 MNHNY and CDR2 SVGAGI (reference sequence). CDR3 bases: TGTGCCAGCAGCTGGTCGGGCGAAGCGGGAGGCTACACCTTC. This sequence encodes CASSWSGEAGGYTF.

This clone was recorded a few times. The chain uses TRBV25-1 and TRBJ1-1, with TRBD1 matching 8 bases. V shed 3 bases and J 8 bases; nucleotides not matched to a gene: 5. The length of the CDR3 is 13 residues. The germline gives CDR1 MGHDK, CDR2 SYGVNS. The CDR3 DNA follows: TGTGCCAGCAGTGATCAGGGGGCCCGAGAAGCTTTCTTT. This encodes CASSDQGAREAFF.